Sequencing of this T cell receptor (beta chain) was carried out in a study of blood T cell repertoires in COVID-19. Study as a whole: Acute and convalescent COVID-19 samples came from the United States, Italy and Spain. T cells, B-cell-depleted T cells, or PBMCs supplied cDNA or gDNA.

In the original analysis: Amplification of reference gene primers was used by the study to estimate nucleated cell counts. Profiled with immunoSEQ multiplex PCR; TCRdb holds only in-frame clones, not every one. The DNA gave D and trimming, while V, J and clone size come from that table. The repertoire holds about 270,000 clones, with around 82% as singletons. Germline V gene sequence: CDR1 SGHKS, CDR2 YYEKEE (reference sequence). The trim removed 2 bases at V and 0 bases at J, leaving 8 bases unmatched. CDR3 length equals 17 residues. This chain joins TRBV5-5 and TRBJ2-5; 9 bases match TRBD2. The receptor's source is a woman aged 18-30 years with acute or convalescent COVID-19. Sequenced: peripheral blood. The CDR3 is CASSFLASGTYQETQYF. The CDR3 nucleotides are TGTGCCAGCAGCTTTTTGGCTAGCGGGACGTACCAAGAGACCCAGTACTTC.